These 29 T cell receptor beta chains share one sample of origin, sequenced in a study of blood T cell repertoires in COVID-19. Repertoires were generated with immunoSEQ multiplex PCR, while TCRdb's copy carries only in-frame clones and drops some. Among around 160,000 clones listed, around 84% were seen once. The sample comprised peripheral blood. All receptors come from a human donor in a cohort sampled during active COVID-19.

CDR3: CASSLEAGQPQHF. Here the CDR3 DNA reads TGCGCCAGCAGCCTCGAAGCGGGGCAGCCCCAGCATTTT. The chain joins TRBV4-1 to TRBJ1-5, with D unresolved. V was cut by 4 bases and J by 7 bases, with 11 bases left in between. The CDR3 length is 13 residues. The germline V gene has CDR1 MGHRA and CDR2 YSYEKL.

The gene calls are TRBV7-3 and TRBJ2-3; TRBD2 agrees at 12 bases. The J segment lost 1 base and the V segment lost 3 bases, leaving 5 bases of the junction unmatched. The CDR3 length is 17 residues. Germline CDR1 and CDR2: SGHTA and FQGTGA. For the CDR3, the DNA is TGTGCCAGCAGCTTGCCTAGCGGGGGGGCCGGCACAGATACGCAGTATTTT. Amino acids: CASSLPSGGAGTDTQYF.

J is TRBJ2-3 and V is TRBV6-4, with a possible D match to TRBD1 (6 bases). In germline, CDR1 is MRHNA, CDR2 SNTAGT. The CDR3 sequence is 15 residues long. Trimming cost V 2 bases and J 4 bases, with 13 bases left between them. CDR3 nucleotides: TGTGCCAGCAGTGACCAGGCGACAGGCGCAGATACGCAGTATTTT. It encodes CASSDQATGADTQYF.

V and J are TRBV9 and TRBJ2-1; TRBD2 agrees at 8 bases. Germline lookup yields CDR1 SGDLS and CDR2 YYNGEE. V lost 0 bases to trimming and J lost 3 bases; unmatched junction nucleotides: 2. CDR3 size: 15 residues. CDR3 loop: CASSVGAGGYNEQFF. In nucleotides, the CDR3 is TGTGCCAGCAGCGTAGGGGCGGGGGGCTACAATGAGCAGTTCTTC.

V is TRBV21-1 and J is TRBJ2-7; TRBD1, the D gene given by the table, was not confirmed from the DNA. TRBV21-1 is assigned pseudogene status. The CDR3 is 13 residues long. The CDR3 DNA reads as TGTGCCAGCTGCCGCCCAAGGGGCTACGAGCAGTACTTC. Protein: CASCRPRGYEQYF.

The rearrangement joins TRBV19 to TRBJ2-7, with a possible D match to TRBD2 (6 bases). Trimming pared 5 bases from V and 0 bases from J, leaving 11 bases between. This CDR3 has 14 amino acids. CDR1 LNHDA and CDR2 SQIVND come from the germline V gene (reference sequence). The CDR3 region has the DNA TGTGCCAGTAGTCGGAGGGGCCGCTCCTACGAGCAGTACTTC. Amino acid sequence: CASSRRGRSYEQYF.

This clone was detected once. This chain links TRBV7-2 with TRBJ2-5; 7 bases fit TRBD1. Trimming cost V 3 bases and J 2 bases; bases outside gene matches: 6. Germline V gene lookup returns CDR1 SGHTA and CDR2 FQGNSA. The CDR3 covers 15 residues. The chain's CDR3 is CASSFQQGPQETQYF. The CDR3 nucleotides read TGTGCCAGCAGCTTCCAACAGGGGCCGCAAGAGACCCAGTACTTC. The full variable domain, its missing parts supplied by reference TRBV7-2 and TRBJ2-5, is GAGVSQSPSNKVTEKGKDVELRCDPISGHTALYWYRQSLGQGLEFLIYFQGNSAPDKSGLPSDRFSAERTGGSVSTLTIQRTQQEDSAVYLCASSFQQGPQETQYFGPGTRLLVL.

V and J are TRBV19 and TRBJ1-5; 10 bases fit TRBD1. CDR1 is LNHDA, CDR2 SQIVND, per germline (reference sequence). With V trimmed by 7 bases and J by 1 base, 1 base remained unmatched. The CDR3 is made up of 14 amino acids. The CDR3 DNA sequence: TGTGCCAGTAAGGGACAGGGGAGCAATCAGCCCCAGCATTTT. Residues: CASKGQGSNQPQHF.

This clone was counted only a few times. The chain has TRBV15 and TRBJ2-3; the D gene is possibly TRBD2 (6 bases). The germline V gene has CDR1 LNHNV and CDR2 YYDKDF (reference sequence). The CDR3 has 16 residues. Trimming removed 0 bases from V and 1 base from J, with 11 bases in between. Here the CDR3 reads CATSRERGDGTDTQYF. The CDR3 DNA reads as TGTGCCACCAGCAGAGAGCGGGGAGACGGCACAGATACGCAGTATTTT.

This chain uses TRBV11-2 with TRBJ2-7; 9 nucleotides align to TRBD2. After removal of 4 bases from V and 4 bases from J, the junction contained 8 bases not matched to a gene. The CDR3 covers 15 residues. Per germline, CDR1 SGHAT and CDR2 FQNNGV. The CDR3 DNA reads TGTGCCAGCAGCTACGCCCCGGGACTAGCTTACGAGCAGTACTTC. Its protein product is CASSYAPGLAYEQYF.

The chain has TRBV11-1 and TRBJ2-3; 9 bases fit TRBD1. The CDR3 extends over 14 amino acids. Unmatched junction bases numbered 0, after V lost 4 bases and J lost 1 base. Germline CDR1 reads SGHAT; CDR2 reads FQDESV (reference sequence). The CDR3 protein is CASSWDRGTDTQYF. As DNA, the CDR3 is TGTGCCAGCAGCTGGGACAGGGGCACAGATACGCAGTATTTT.

Comments on this clone: Different DNA sequences within this sample yield the same CDR3. The chain links TRBV2 to TRBJ2-4; D call uncertain. Between the trimmed V and J ends, which lost 1 base and 0 bases, there was a span of 13 bases. Germline-derived CDR1 and CDR2 are SNHLY and FYNNEI. This CDR3 comprises 17 residues. DNA of the CDR3: TGTGCCAGCAGTGAAGACAGCTACACCCTAGCCAAAAACATTCAGTACTTC. Its translation is CASSEDSYTLAKNIQYF.

The table lists this clone with a few counts. The chain combines TRBV20-1 with TRBJ2-3; 14 bases agree with TRBD2. J was trimmed by 1 base and V by 3 bases; bases with no gene match: 6. This CDR3 has 17 amino acids. The germline V gene has CDR1 DFQATT and CDR2 SNEGSKA (reference sequence). The chain's CDR3 is CSASGSTSGGGTDTQYF. In nucleotides, the CDR3 is TGCAGTGCTAGTGGGTCGACTAGCGGGGGGGGCACAGATACGCAGTATTTT.

This chain links TRBV24-1 with TRBJ1-2, with D maybe TRBD1 (5 bases). The CDR3 has 14 amino acids. Germline V gene sequence: CDR1 KGHDR, CDR2 SFDVKD. V lost 4 bases and J lost 8, with 16 bases in between. CDR3 sequence: CATSDGGGIGGYTF. The DNA of the CDR3 is TGTGCCACCAGTGACGGCGGGGGGATTGGCGGCTACACCTTC.

This sequence joins TRBV6-5 and TRBJ1-6, with D hard to call. The germline CDR1 and CDR2 sequences are MNHEY and SVGAGI. With 8 bases removed from V and 7 bases from J, the gap between germline ends came to 15 bases. The CDR3 has 14 residues. The CDR3 bases are TGTGCCAGCCGCCTGACTCAGATCAATTCACCCCTCCACTTT. It specifies CASRLTQINSPLHF.

V and J are TRBV27 and TRBJ2-1, with TRBD1 as a possible D gene (6 bases). V lost 6 bases to trimming and J lost 4 bases, with 7 bases between them. Germline V gene data show CDR1 as MNHEY and CDR2 as SMNVEV (reference sequence). The CDR3 has 12 residues. CDR3 region: CASSQGYNEQFF. The CDR3 DNA reads TGTGCCAGCAGCCAGGGGTACAATGAGCAGTTCTTC.

The rearrangement joins TRBV12-3 or TRBV12-4 to TRBJ1-2; the match to TRBD1 covers 9 bases. This CDR3 is built from 13 residues. With V trimmed by 8 bases and J by 7 bases, 8 bases remained unmatched. The CDR3 nucleotides read TGTGCCAGCCGACAGGGGGGGAGTTTTGGCTACACCTTC. Encoded protein: CASRQGGSFGYTF.

This clone occurred once. The V gene is TRBV28, the J gene TRBJ2-4; 7 nucleotides align to TRBD1. V gave up 4 bases and J gave up 1 base; unmatched junction bases: 10. Germline-derived CDR1 and CDR2 are MDHEN and SYDVKM. The CDR3 totals 17 residues. CDR3 loop: CASSSDWLRGAKNIQYF. CDR3 in DNA: TGTGCCAGCAGTTCCGACTGGCTCAGGGGGGCCAAAAACATTCAGTACTTC.

The chain couples TRBV5-1 to TRBJ2-1; TRBD1 matches 8 bases. The CDR3 loop spans 15 amino acids. The germline CDR1 and CDR2 sequences are SGHRS and YFSETQ. After removal of 5 bases from V and 5 bases from J, the junction contained 9 bases not matched to a gene. DNA for the CDR3: TGCGCCAGCAGAGGGAACGTACAGGGGGACAATGAGCAGTTCTTC. As protein: CASRGNVQGDNEQFF.

This clone was seen more than once but under ten times. The chain links TRBV7-6 to TRBJ1-3; D unclear. V was cut by 4 bases and J by 0 bases, with 13 bases left in between. This CDR3 is 16 amino acids long. Germline V CDR1 and CDR2: SGHVS, FNYEAQ. DNA of the CDR3: TGTGCCAGCAGCTCCTTCCCAGTCTTCTCTGGAAACACCATATATTTT. Translating gives CASSSFPVFSGNTIYF.

The rearrangement uses TRBV18 and TRBJ1-5, with a weak D call TRBD1 (5 bases). V shed 5 bases and J shed 7 bases, with 12 bases lying between them. The V gene's germline CDR1 is KGHSH and CDR2 LQKENI. The CDR3 totals 13 residues. The DNA for the CDR3 is TGTGCCAGCTCAGAAGGGACTGAACAGCCCCAGCATTTT. Translating it yields CASSEGTEQPQHF.

CDR3: CASSLGSGSYGYTF. CDR3 coding DNA: TGTGCCAGCAGCTTAGGGTCAGGGTCTTATGGCTACACCTTC. The gene calls are TRBV7-9 and TRBJ1-2; TRBD1 is a possible D gene (5 bases). The germline gives CDR1 SEHNR, CDR2 FQNEAQ (reference sequence). This CDR3 contains 14 residues. The V gene lost 1 base and the J gene lost 5 bases, with 11 bases spanning the gap.

The chain has TRBV30 and TRBJ1-6; perhaps TRBD1 as D (5 bases). The V and J ends lost 0 bases and 10 bases respectively, with 16 bases between them. The CDR3 is made up of 15 amino acids. Germline CDR1 reads GTSNPN; CDR2 reads SVGIG (reference sequence). The CDR3 bases are TGTGCCTGGAGTGTACAGGCGGGTAGCGGATCACCCCTCCACTTT. Its translation: CAWSVQAGSGSPLHF.

The chain couples TRBV19 to TRBJ2-2; TRBD2 is a possible D gene (6 bases). The CDR3 is 14 residues long. V lost 3 bases and J 7 bases, leaving 12 bases between the germline ends. Germline values: CDR1 LNHDA, CDR2 SQIVND (reference sequence). The CDR3 loop is CASSIGGQSGELFF. CDR3 nucleotide sequence: TGTGCCAGTAGTATTGGAGGGCAGAGCGGGGAGCTGTTTTTT.

J is TRBJ1-1 and V is TRBV18; D is unresolved. From germline, CDR1 is KGHSH and CDR2 LQKENI. The CDR3 runs to 13 residues. The ends were cut back, 5 bases at V and 1 base at J, with 8 bases in the middle. The CDR3 bases are TGTGCCAGCTCAACTGACACGAACACTGAAGCTTTCTTT. Its protein is CASSTDTNTEAFF.

This clone was counted once. This rearrangement joins TRBV4-1 to TRBJ2-5, with 7 nucleotides matching TRBD1. This CDR3 is built from 13 residues. From germline, CDR1 is MGHRA and CDR2 YSYEKL. V shed 3 bases, J shed 4 bases, and the junction held 2 bases outside the gene matches. CDR3 bases: TGCGCCAGCAGCCATTACAGGGGAGAGACCCAGTACTTC. It is translated as CASSHYRGETQYF.

The chain uses TRBV29-1 and TRBJ1-1; 7 nucleotides match TRBD1. Germline CDR1 reads SQVTM; CDR2 reads ANQGSEA. J lost 3 bases, V lost 4 bases, and 8 bases had no gene match. There are 14 residues in the CDR3. The CDR3 nucleotides are TGCAGCGTTGTGCCCCCCACAGGGGACACTGAAGCTTTCTTT. This codes for CSVVPPTGDTEAFF.

V usage is TRBV18 and J usage is TRBJ1-6, with TRBD1 matching over 7 bases. CDR3 length: 13 amino acids. V lost 9 bases to trimming and J lost 8 bases; unmatched junction nucleotides: 7. Germline assignment: CDR1 KGHSH and CDR2 LQKENI. This CDR3 is CASRQGGDSPLHF. CDR3 coding DNA: TGTGCCAGTAGACAGGGAGGAGATTCACCCCTCCACTTT. Supplemented by reference TRBV18 and TRBJ1-6, the full variable domain reads NAGVMQNPRHLVRRRGQEARLRCSPMKGHSHVYWYRQLPEEGLKFMVYLQKENIIDESGMPKERFSAEFPKEGPSILRIQQVVRGDSAAYFCASRQGGDSPLHFGNGTRLTVT.

CDR3 protein: CASSLGGDTDTQYF. The CDR3 DNA is TGCGCCAGCAGCTTAGGCGGGGACACAGATACGCAGTATTTT. The chain is built from TRBV5-1 and TRBJ2-3, with a weak D call TRBD2 (6 bases). The CDR3 is 14 residues long. Trimming cost V 2 bases and J 2 bases, with 9 bases left between them. The germline CDR1 and CDR2 sequences are SGHRS and YFSETQ. The complete variable domain, with remaining parts taken from reference TRBV5-1 and TRBJ2-3, reads KAGVTQTPRYLIKTRGQQVTLSCSPISGHRSVSWYQQTPGQGLQFLFEYFSETQRNKGNFPGRFSGRQFSNSRSEMNVSTLELGDSALYLCASSLGGDTDTQYFGPGTRLTVL.